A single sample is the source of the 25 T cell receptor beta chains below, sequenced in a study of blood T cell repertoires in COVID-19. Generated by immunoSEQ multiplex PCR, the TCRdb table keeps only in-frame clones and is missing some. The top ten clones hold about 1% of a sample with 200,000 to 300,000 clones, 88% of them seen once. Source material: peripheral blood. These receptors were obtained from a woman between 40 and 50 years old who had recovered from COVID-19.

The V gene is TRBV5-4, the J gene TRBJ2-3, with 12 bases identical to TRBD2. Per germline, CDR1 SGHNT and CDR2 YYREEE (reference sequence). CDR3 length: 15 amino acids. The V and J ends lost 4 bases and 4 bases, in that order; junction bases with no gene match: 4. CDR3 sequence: CASSNGLAGPDTQYF. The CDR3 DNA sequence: TGTGCCAGCAGCAACGGACTAGCGGGACCAGATACGCAGTATTTT.

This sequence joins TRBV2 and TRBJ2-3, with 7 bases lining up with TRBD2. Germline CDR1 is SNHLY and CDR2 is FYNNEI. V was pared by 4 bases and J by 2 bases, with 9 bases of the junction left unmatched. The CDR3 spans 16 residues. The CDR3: CASSGSASGYTDTQYF. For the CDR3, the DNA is TGTGCCAGCAGTGGGTCGGCTAGCGGATACACAGATACGCAGTATTTT.

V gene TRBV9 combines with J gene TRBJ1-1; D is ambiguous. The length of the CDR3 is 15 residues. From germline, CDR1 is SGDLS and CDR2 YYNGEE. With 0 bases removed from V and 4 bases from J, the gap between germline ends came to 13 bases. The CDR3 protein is CASSVGGGRGTEAFF. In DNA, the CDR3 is TGTGCCAGCAGCGTAGGTGGAGGGCGGGGCACTGAAGCTTTCTTT.

CDR3 in amino acids: CASSRSVRDNEQFF. For the CDR3, the DNA is TGTGCCAGCAGTCGGTCGGTCCGGGACAATGAGCAGTTCTTC. The V call is TRBV6-5, the J call TRBJ2-1, with D uncertain. The CDR3 extends over 14 amino acids. Trimming shortened V by 5 bases and J by 5 bases, and 13 bases separated the two germline ends. The germline CDR1 and CDR2 sequences are MNHEY and SVGAGI.

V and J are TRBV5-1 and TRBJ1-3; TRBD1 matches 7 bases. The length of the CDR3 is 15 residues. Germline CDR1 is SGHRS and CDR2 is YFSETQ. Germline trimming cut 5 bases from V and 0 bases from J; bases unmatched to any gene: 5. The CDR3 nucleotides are TGCGCCAGCAGAGAGGGACAGAGCTCTGGAAACACCATATATTTT. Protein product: CASREGQSSGNTIYF.

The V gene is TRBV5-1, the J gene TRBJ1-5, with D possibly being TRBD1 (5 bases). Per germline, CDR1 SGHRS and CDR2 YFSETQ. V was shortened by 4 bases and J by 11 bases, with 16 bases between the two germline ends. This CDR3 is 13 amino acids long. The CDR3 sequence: CASSPTGDQSQHF. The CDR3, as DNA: TGCGCCAGCAGCCCCACAGGAGACCAGTCCCAGCATTTT.

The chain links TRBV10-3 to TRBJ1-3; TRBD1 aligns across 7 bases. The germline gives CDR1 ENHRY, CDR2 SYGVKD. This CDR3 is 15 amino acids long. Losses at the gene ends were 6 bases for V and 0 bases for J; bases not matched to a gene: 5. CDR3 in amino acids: CAISPTGASGNTIYF. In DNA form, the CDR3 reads TGTGCCATCAGCCCCACAGGGGCCTCTGGAAACACCATATATTTT.

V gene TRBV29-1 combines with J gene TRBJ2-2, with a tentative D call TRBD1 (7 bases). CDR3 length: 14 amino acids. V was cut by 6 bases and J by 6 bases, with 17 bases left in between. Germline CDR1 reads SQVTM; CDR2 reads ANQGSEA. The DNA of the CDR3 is TGCAGCGTCGCCCGACAGGGAGGTTCCGGGGAGCTGTTTTTT. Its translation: CSVARQGGSGELFF.

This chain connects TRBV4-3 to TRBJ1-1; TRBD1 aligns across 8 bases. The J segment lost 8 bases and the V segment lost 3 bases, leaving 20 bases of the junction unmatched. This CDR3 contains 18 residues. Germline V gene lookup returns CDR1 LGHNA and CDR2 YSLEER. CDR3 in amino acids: CASSQWGPDREVSDEAFF. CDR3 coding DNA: TGCGCCAGCAGCCAGTGGGGCCCGGACAGGGAGGTGTCGGACGAAGCTTTCTTT.

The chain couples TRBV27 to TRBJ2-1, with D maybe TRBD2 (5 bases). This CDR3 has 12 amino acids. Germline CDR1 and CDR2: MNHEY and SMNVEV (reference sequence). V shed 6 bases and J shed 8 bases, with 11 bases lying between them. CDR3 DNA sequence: TGTGCCAGCAGGGCCCGGGGTCATGAGCAGTTCTTC. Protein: CASRARGHEQFF.

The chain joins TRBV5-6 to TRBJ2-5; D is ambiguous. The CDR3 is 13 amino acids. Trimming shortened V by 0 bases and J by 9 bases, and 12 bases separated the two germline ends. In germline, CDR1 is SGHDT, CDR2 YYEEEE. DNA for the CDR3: TGTGCCAGCAGCTTGGGGCCGGCTGAGGCCCAGTACTTC. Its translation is CASSLGPAEAQYF.

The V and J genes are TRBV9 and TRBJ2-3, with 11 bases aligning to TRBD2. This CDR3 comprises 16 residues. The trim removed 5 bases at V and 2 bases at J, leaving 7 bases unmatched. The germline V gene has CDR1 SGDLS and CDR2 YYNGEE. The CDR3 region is CASSGGGLAATDTQYF. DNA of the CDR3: TGTGCCAGCAGTGGGGGGGGACTAGCGGCCACAGATACGCAGTATTTT.

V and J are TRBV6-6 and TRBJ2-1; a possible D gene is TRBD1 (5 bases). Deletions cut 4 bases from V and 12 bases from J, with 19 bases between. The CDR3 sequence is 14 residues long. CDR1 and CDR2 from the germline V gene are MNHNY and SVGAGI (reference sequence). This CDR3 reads CASSSSRTPVVQFF. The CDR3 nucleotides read TGTGCCAGCAGTTCAAGTCGGACACCCGTAGTGCAGTTCTTC.

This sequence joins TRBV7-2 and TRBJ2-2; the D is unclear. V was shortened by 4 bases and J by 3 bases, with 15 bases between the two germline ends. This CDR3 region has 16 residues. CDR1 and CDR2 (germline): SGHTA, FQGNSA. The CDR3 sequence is CASSSSSSYYTGELFF. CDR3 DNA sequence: TGTGCCAGCAGCTCCTCTTCTAGTTACTACACCGGGGAGCTGTTTTTT.

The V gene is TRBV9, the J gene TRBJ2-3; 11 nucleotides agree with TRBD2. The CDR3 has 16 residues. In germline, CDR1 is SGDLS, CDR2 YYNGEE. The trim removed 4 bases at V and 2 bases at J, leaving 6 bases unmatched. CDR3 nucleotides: TGTGCCAGCAGCTCACGACTAGCGGGGAACACAGATACGCAGTATTTT. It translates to CASSSRLAGNTDTQYF.

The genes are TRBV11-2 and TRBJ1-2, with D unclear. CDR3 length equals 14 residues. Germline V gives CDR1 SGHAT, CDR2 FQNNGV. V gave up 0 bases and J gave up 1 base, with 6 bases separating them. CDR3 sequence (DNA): TGTGCCAGCAGCTTAGACGGGAATAACTATGGCTACACCTTC. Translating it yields CASSLDGNNYGYTF.

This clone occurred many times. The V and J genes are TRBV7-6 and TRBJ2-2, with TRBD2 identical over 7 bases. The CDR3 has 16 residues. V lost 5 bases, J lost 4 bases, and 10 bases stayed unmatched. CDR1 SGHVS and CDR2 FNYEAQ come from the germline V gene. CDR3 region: CASSRPREFGTGELFF. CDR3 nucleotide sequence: TGTGCCAGCAGCCGCCCGCGGGAGTTTGGCACCGGGGAGCTGTTTTTT.

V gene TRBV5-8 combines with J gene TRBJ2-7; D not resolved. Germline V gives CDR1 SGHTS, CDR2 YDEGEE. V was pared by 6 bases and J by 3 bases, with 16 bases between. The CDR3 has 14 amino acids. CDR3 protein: CASTPGWIHYEQYV. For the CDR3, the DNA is TGTGCCAGCACCCCGGGTTGGATCCACTACGAGCAGTACGTC.

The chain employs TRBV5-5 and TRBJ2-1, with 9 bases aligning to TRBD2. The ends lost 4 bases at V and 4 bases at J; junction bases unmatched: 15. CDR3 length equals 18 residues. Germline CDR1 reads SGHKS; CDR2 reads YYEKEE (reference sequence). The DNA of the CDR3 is TGTGCCAGCAGCACACCCTCCGGGACTAGCTACCCATACAATGAGCAGTTCTTC. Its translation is CASSTPSGTSYPYNEQFF. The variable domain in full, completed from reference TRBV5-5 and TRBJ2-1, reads DAGVTQSPTHLIKTRGQQVTLRCSPISGHKSVSWYQQVLGQGPQFIFQYYEKEERGRGNFPDRFSARQFPNYSSELNVNALLLGDSALYLCASSTPSGTSYPYNEQFFGPGTRLTVL.

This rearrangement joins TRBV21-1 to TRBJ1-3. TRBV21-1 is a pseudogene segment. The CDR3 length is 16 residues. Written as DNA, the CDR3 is TGTGCCAGCAGCGACGCGGTGCGGCGGGCGGGAAACACCATATATTTT. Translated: CASSDAVRRAGNTIYF.

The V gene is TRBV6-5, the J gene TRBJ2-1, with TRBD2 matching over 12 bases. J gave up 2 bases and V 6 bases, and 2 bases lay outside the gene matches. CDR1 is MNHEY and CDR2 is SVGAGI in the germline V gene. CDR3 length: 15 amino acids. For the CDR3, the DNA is TGTGCCAGCAGCCGGACTAGCGGGACCTACAATGAGCAGTTCTTC. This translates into CASSRTSGTYNEQFF.

CDR3 region: CASRGARADTEAFF. In nucleotides, the CDR3 is TGTGCCAGCCGGGGGGCCAGGGCAGACACTGAAGCTTTCTTT. The genes are TRBV2 and TRBJ1-1, with D maybe TRBD1 (6 bases). The CDR3 runs 14 residues. Germline CDR1 is SNHLY and CDR2 is FYNNEI. V shed 8 bases and J shed 3 bases, with 16 bases lying between them.

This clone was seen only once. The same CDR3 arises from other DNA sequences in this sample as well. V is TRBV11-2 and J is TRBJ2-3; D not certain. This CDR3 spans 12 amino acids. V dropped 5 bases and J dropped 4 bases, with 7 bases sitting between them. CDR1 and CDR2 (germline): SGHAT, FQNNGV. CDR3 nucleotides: TGTGCCAGCAGCCCCCCTGCAGATACGCAGTATTTT. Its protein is CASSPPADTQYF. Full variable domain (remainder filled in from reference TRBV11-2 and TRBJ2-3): EAGVAQSPRYKIIEKRQSVAFWCNPISGHATLYWYQQILGQGPKLLIQFQNNGVVDDSQLPKDRFSAERLKGVDSTLKIQPAKLEDSAVYLCASSPPADTQYFGPGTRLTVL.

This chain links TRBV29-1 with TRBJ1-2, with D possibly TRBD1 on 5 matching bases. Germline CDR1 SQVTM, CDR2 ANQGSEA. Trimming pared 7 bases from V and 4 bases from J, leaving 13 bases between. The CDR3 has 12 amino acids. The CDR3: CSAGGGAYGYTF. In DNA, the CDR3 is TGCAGCGCTGGGGGAGGGGCCTATGGCTACACCTTC.

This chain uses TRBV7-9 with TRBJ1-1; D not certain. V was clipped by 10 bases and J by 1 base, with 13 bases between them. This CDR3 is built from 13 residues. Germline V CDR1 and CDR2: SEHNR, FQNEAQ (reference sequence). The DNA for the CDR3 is TGTGCCACCGCGGTCACCTCGAACACTGAAGCTTTCTTT. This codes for CATAVTSNTEAFF. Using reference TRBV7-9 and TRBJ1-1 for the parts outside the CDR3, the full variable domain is DTGVSQNPRHKITKRGQNVTFRCDPISEHNRLYWYRQTLGQGPEFLTYFQNEAQLEKSRLLSDRFSAERPKGSFSTLEIQRTEQGDSAMYLCATAVTSNTEAFFGQGTRLTVV.